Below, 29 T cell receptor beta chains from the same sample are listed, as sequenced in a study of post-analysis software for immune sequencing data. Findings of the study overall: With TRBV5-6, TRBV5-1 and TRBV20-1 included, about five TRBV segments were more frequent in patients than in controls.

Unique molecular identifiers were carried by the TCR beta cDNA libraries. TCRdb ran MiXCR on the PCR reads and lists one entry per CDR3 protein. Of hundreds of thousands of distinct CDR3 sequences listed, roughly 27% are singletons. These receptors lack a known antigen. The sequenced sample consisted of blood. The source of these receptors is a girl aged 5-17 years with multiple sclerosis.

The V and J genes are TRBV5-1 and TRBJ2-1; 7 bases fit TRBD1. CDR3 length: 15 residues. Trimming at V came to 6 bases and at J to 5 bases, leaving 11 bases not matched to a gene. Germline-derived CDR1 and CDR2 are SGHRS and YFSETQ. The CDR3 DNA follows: TGCGCCAGCAACACAAAGGGGGCGCGGGACAATGAGCAGTTCTTC. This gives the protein CASNTKGARDNEQFF.

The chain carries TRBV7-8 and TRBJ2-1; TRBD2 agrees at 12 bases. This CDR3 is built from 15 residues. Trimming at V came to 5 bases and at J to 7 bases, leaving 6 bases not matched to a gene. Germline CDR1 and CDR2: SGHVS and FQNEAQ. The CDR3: CASSDRTSGDNEQFF. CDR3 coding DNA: TGTGCCAGCAGCGACCGGACTAGCGGGGATAATGAGCAGTTCTTC.

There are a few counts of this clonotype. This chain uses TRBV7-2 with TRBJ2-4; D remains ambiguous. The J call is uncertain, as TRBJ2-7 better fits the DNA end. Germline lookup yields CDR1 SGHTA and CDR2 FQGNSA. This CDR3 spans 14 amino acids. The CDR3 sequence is CASSFYPGAYEQYF. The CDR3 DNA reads TGTGCCAGCAGCTTTTACCCCGGAGCCTACGAGCAGTACTTC.

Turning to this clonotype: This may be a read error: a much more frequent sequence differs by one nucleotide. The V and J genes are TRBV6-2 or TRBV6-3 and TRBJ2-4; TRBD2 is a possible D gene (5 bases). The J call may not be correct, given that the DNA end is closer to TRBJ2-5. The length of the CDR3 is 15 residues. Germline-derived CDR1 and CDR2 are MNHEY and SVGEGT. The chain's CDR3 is CAGSPLRTGQETQYF. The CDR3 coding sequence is TGTGCCGGCAGCCCCCTCCGGACGGGGCAAGAGACCCAGTACTTC.

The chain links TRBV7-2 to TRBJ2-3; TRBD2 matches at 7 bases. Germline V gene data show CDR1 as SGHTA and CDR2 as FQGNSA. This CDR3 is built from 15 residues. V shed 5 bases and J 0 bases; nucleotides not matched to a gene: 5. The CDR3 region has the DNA TGTGCCAGCAGCACTCAAGCGGGAAGCACAGATACGCAGTATTTT. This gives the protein CASSTQAGSTDTQYF.

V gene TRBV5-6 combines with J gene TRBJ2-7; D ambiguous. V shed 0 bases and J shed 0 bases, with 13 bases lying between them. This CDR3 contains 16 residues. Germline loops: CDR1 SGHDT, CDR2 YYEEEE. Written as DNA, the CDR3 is TGTGCCAGCAGCTTGGTTTGGCGGAAGAGCTCCTACGAGCAGTACTTC. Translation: CASSLVWRKSSYEQYF.

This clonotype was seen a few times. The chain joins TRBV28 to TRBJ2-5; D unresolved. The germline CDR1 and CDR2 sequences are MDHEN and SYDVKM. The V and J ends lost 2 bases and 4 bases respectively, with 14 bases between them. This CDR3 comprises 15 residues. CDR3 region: CASSLSLNSAETQYF. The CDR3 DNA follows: TGTGCCAGCAGTTTAAGCCTCAATTCTGCAGAGACCCAGTACTTC.

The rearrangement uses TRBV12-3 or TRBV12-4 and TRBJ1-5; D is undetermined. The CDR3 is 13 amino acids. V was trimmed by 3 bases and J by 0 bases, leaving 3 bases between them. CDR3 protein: CASSFSSNQPQHF. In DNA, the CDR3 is TGTGCCAGCAGTTTTTCTAGCAATCAGCCCCAGCATTTT.

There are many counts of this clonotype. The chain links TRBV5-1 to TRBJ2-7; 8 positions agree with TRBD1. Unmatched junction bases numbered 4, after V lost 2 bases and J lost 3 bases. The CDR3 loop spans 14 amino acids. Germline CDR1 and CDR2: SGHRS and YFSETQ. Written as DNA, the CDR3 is TGCGCCAGCAGCTTCCTTGGACAGGGCTACGAGCAGTACTTC. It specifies CASSFLGQGYEQYF.

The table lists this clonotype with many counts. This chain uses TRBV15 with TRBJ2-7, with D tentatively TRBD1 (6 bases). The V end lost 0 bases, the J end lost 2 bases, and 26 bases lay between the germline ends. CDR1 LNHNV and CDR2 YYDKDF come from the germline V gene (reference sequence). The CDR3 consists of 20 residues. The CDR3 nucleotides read TGTGCCACCAGCAGAGATTTAAATCATCCCGGGACATCTCTCACCTACGAGCAGTACTTC. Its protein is CATSRDLNHPGTSLTYEQYF. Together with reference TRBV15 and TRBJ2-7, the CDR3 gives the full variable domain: DAMVIQNPRYQVTQFGKPVTLSCSQTLNHNVMYWYQQKSSQAPKLLFHYYDKDFNNEADTPDNFQSRRPNTSFCFLDIRSPGLGDTAMYLCATSRDLNHPGTSLTYEQYFGPGTRLTVT.

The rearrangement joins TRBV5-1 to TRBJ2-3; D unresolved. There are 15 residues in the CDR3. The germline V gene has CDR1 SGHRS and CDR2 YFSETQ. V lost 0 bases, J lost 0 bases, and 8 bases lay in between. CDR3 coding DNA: TGCGCCAGCAGCTTGGCTCCTACTAGCACAGATACGCAGTATTTT. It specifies CASSLAPTSTDTQYF.

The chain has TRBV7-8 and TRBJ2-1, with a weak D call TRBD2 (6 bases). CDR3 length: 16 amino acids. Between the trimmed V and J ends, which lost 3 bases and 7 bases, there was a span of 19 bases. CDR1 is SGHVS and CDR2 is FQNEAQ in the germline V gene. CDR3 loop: CASSLRGGPRGNEQFF. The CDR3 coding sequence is TGTGCCAGCAGCTTGCGGGGTGGCCCCCGGGGGAATGAGCAGTTCTTC.

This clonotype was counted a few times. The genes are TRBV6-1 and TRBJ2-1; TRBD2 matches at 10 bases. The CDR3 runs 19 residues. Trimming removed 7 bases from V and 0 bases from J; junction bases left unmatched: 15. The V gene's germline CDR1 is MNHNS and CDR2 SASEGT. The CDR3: CASNGWSSGRPSSYNEQFF. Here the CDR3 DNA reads TGTGCCAGCAACGGTTGGAGTAGCGGGAGGCCCAGCTCCTACAATGAGCAGTTCTTC.

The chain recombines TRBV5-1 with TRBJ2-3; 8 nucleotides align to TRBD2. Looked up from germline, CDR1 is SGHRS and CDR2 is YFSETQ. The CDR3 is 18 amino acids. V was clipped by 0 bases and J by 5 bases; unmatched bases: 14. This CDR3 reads CASSLGLAGYSRRDTQYF. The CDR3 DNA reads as TGCGCCAGCAGCTTGGGTTTAGCGGGGTATTCACGGAGAGATACGCAGTATTTT. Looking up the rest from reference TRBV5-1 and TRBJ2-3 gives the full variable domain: KAGVTQTPRYLIKTRGQQVTLSCSPISGHRSVSWYQQTPGQGLQFLFEYFSETQRNKGNFPGRFSGRQFSNSRSEMNVSTLELGDSALYLCASSLGLAGYSRRDTQYFGPGTRLTVL.

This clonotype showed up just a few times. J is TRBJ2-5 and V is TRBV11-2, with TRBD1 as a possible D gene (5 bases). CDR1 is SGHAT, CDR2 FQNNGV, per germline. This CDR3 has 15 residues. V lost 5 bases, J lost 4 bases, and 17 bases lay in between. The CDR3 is CASSLRAAGPETQYF. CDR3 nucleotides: TGTGCCAGCAGCCTCCGAGCCGCAGGGCCAGAGACCCAGTACTTC.

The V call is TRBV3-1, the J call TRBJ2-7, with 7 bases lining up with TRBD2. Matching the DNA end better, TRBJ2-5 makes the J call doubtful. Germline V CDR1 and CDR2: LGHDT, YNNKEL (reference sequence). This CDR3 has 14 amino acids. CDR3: CASSHRGGEETQYF. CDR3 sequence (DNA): TGTGCCAGCAGCCACCGGGGAGGGGAAGAGACCCAGTACTTC.

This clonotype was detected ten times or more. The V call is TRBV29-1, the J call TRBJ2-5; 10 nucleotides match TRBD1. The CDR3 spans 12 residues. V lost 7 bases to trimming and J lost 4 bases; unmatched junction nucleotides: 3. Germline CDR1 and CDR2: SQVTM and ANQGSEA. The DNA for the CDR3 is TGCAGCGGACGGGACAGGGGAGAGACCCAGTACTTC. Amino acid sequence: CSGRDRGETQYF.

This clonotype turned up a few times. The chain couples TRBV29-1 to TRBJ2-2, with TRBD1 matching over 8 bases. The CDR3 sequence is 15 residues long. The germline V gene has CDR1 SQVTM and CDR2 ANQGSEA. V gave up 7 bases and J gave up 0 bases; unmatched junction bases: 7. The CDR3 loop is CSGLDRGANTGELFF. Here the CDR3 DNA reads TGCAGCGGCTTAGACAGGGGTGCGAACACCGGGGAGCTGTTTTTT.

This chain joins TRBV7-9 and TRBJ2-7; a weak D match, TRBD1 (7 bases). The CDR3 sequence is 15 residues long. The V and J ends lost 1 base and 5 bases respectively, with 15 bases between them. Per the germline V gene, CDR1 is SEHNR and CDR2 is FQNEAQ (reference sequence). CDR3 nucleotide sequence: TGTGCCAGCAGCTTAGTCGGCAGGGGGGCCCACGAGCAGTACTTC. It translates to CASSLVGRGAHEQYF. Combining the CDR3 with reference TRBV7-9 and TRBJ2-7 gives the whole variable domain DTGVSQNPRHKITKRGQNVTFRCDPISEHNRLYWYRQTLGQGPEFLTYFQNEAQLEKSRLLSDRFSAERPKGSFSTLEIQRTEQGDSAMYLCASSLVGRGAHEQYFGPGTRLTVT.

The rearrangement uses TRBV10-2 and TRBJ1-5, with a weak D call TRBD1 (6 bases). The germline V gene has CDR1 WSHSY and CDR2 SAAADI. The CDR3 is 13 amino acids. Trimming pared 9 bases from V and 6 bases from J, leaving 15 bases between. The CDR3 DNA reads TGCGCCAGTTGGGGGGGCGCGGGTCAGCCCCAGCATTTT. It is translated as CASWGGAGQPQHF.

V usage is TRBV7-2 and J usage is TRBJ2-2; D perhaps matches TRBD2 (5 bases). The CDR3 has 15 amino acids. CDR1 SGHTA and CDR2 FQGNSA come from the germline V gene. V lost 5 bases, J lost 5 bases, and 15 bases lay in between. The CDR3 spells CASSQRTLLTGELFF. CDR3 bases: TGTGCCAGCAGCCAACGGACTCTTTTAACCGGGGAGCTGTTTTTT.

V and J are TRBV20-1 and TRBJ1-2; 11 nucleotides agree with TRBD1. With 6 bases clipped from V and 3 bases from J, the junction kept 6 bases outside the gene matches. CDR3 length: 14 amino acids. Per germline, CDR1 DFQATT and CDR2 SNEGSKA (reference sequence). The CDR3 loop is CSALGTGGDYGYTF. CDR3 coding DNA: TGCAGTGCACTTGGGACAGGGGGGGACTATGGCTACACCTTC.

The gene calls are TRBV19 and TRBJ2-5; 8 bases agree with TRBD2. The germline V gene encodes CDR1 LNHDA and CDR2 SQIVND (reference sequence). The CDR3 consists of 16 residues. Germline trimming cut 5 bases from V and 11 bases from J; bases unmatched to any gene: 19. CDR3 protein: CASSPQAGATPYEQYF. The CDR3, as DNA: TGTGCCAGTAGTCCCCAAGCGGGGGCCACCCCCTACGAACAGTACTTC.

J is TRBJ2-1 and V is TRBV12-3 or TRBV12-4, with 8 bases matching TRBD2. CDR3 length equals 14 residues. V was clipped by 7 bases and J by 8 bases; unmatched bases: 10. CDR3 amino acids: CASKWSGSVDEQFF. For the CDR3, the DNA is TGTGCCAGCAAATGGAGCGGGAGCGTCGATGAGCAGTTCTTC.

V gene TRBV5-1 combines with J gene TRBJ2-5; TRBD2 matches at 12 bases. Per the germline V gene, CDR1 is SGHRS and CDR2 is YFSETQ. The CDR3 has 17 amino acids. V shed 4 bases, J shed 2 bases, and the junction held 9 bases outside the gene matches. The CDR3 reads CASSRGLAGREQETQYF. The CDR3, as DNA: TGCGCCAGCAGCCGTGGACTAGCGGGGAGAGAACAAGAGACCCAGTACTTC. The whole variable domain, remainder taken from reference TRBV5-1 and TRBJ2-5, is KAGVTQTPRYLIKTRGQQVTLSCSPISGHRSVSWYQQTPGQGLQFLFEYFSETQRNKGNFPGRFSGRQFSNSRSEMNVSTLELGDSALYLCASSRGLAGREQETQYFGPGTRLLVL.

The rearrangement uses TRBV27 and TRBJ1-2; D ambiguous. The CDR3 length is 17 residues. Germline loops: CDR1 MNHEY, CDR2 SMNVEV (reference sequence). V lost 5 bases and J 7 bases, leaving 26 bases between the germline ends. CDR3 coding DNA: TGTGCCAGCAGTCGCTTTGCCGCCCGGAGTGGAGATGGTGGCTACACCTTC. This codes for CASSRFAARSGDGGYTF.

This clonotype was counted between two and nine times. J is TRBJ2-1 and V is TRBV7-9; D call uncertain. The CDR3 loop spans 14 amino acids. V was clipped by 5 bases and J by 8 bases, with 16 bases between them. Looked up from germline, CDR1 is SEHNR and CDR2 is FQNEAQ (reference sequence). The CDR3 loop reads CASSPSRVGHEQFF. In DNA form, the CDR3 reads TGTGCCAGCAGCCCCAGTAGAGTAGGGCATGAGCAGTTCTTC.

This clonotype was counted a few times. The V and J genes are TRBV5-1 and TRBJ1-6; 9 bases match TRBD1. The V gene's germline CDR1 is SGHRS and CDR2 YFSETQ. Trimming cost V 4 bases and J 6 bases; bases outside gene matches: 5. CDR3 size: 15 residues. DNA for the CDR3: TGCGCCAGCAGCCCCGAGGGACAGGGTAATTCACCCCTCCACTTT. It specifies CASSPEGQGNSPLHF. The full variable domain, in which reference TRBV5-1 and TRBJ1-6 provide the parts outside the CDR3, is KAGVTQTPRYLIKTRGQQVTLSCSPISGHRSVSWYQQTPGQGLQFLFEYFSETQRNKGNFPGRFSGRQFSNSRSEMNVSTLELGDSALYLCASSPEGQGNSPLHFGNGTRLTVT.

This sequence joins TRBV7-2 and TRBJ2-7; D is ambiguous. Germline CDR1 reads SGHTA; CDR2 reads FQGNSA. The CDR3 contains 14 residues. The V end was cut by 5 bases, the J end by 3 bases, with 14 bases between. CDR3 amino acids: CASSPTRNSYEQYF. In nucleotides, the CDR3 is TGTGCCAGCAGCCCTACTCGAAATAGCTACGAGCAGTACTTC.